The rows below give T cell receptor beta chains drawn from one sample of a study of T cell responses to AZD1222 COVID-19 vaccine. The table came from immunoSEQ multiplex PCR; TCRdb's copy has only in-frame clones and leaves some out. Of roughly 130,000 clones listed, roughly 85% are singletons. The specimen comprised peripheral blood, sampled on day 0 of AZD1222 vaccination. The receptor set was obtained from an adult in good health. Both conserved end residues are part of each CDR3. A D gene is named only where the DNA matches it firmly. Clone size is not always given. Where it is, it says once, few, many or a class for expanded clones.

D gene	clone size	J gene	V gene	CDR3 DNA	CDR3 protein
NA	NA	TRBJ1-6	TRBV7-2	TGTGCCAGCAGTACACCCCATTCACCCCTCCACTTT	CASSTPHSPLHF
NA	NA	TRBJ2-2	TRBV5-1	TGCGCCAGCCATAAGTCCGCAGGGGAAACCGGGGAGCTGTTTTTT	CASHKSAGETGELFF
TRBD2	NA	TRBJ2-5	TRBV7-2	TGTGCCAGCAGCCCCTCAGCGGGAGTTGAGACCCAGTACTTC	CASSPSAGVETQYF
NA	NA	TRBJ1-5	TRBV6-5	TGTGCCAGCAGAAATGGCAATCAGCCCCAGCATTTT	CASRNGNQPQHF
NA	NA	TRBJ1-2	TRBV19	TGTGCCAGTAGTATAACAGGGAATTATGGCTACACCTTC	CASSITGNYGYTF
NA	once	TRBJ1-2	TRBV28	TGTGCCAGCAGTTTAATGACTGGCTACACCTTC	CASSLMTGYTF
TRBD1	NA	TRBJ1-6	TRBV3-1/TRBV3-2	TGTGCCAGCAGCGGTACTCGACAGGGGCCGTCGAGCCCCCTCCACTTT	CASSGTRQGPSSPLHF
TRBD1	NA	TRBJ2-7	TRBV6-5	TGTGCCAGCAGTTACCCCCCGGGACAGGGGGCGAAGGAGCAGTACTTC	CASSYPPGQGAKEQYF
NA	NA	TRBJ2-6	TRBV18	TGTGCCAGCTCACCGGGCCAACCCGGGGCCAACGTCCTGACTTTC	CASSPGQPGANVLTF
NA	once	TRBJ1-2	TRBV21-1	TGTGCCAGCAGCAAAGGGGTGGTGAAACCGAACTATGGCTACACCTTC	CASSKGVVKPNYGYTF
NA	NA	TRBJ1-5	TRBV6-5	TGTGCCAGCAGTTCGTCAAGAACATCGGGCAATCAGCCCCAGCATTTT	CASSSSRTSGNQPQHF
TRBD2	NA	TRBJ2-7	TRBV7-9	TGTGCCAGCAGCTTGACTAGCGGGAGATACGAGCAGTACTTC	CASSLTSGRYEQYF
NA	NA	TRBJ1-1	TRBV7-2	TGTGCCAGCAGCCGTGGGGAGGTCCACCTCACTGAAGCTTTCTTT	CASSRGEVHLTEAFF
TRBD1	once	TRBJ1-2	TRBV6-6	TGTGCCAGCAGCTATACACAGGGGCTTCCCCCAACGCAGACCTATGGCTACACCTTC	CASSYTQGLPPTQTYGYTF
TRBD1	NA	TRBJ1-2	TRBV29-1	TGCAGCGTAACACGGACAGGGGGCAACTATGGCTACACCTTC	CSVTRTGGNYGYTF
TRBD1	NA	TRBJ1-4	TRBV11-3	TGTGCCAGCAGCCCTAGACAGGGAAAACTGTTTTTT	CASSPRQGKLFF
NA	few	TRBJ2-7	TRBV24-1	TGTGCCACCAGTGATCGAGGAGATAACTACGAGCAGTACTTC	CATSDRGDNYEQYF
NA	NA	TRBJ2-3	TRBV6-2/TRBV6-3	TGTGCCAGCAGTTCAAACACAGATACGCAGTATTTT	CASSSNTDTQYF
NA	NA	TRBJ1-5	TRBV5-8	TGTGCCAGCAGCGATTTTCGCGGGGCAACTTATCAGCCCCAGCATTTT	CASSDFRGATYQPQHF
NA	NA	TRBJ2-2	TRBV6-2/TRBV6-3	TGTGCCAGCAGCCCTGACTTTGCCGGGGAGCTGTTTTTT	CASSPDFAGELFF
NA	once	TRBJ1-1	TRBV24-1	TGTGCCCCCGGCTGGGGTGCTTTCTTT	CAPGWGAFF
NA	NA	TRBJ1-2	TRBV29-1	TGCAGCGTGACCGGGACGGATAACTATGGCTACACCTTC	CSVTGTDNYGYTF
NA	NA	TRBJ1-2	TRBV7-8	TGTGCCAGCAGCCCAGGAATGAGTGGATTCGGCTACACCTTC	CASSPGMSGFGYTF
NA	NA	TRBJ1-3	TRBV7-9	TGTGCCAGCAGCCCAACTGGGAGCTCTGGAAACACCATATATTTT	CASSPTGSSGNTIYF
TRBD2	NA	TRBJ2-7	TRBV9	TGTGCCAGCAGCGTAGACCCTAGCGGGGTCTCCTACGAGCAGTACTTC	CASSVDPSGVSYEQYF
TRBD1	NA	TRBJ1-4	TRBV3-1/TRBV3-2	TGTGCCAGCAGCGGACAGGGGGCAACTAATGAAAAACTGTTTTTT	CASSGQGATNEKLFF
TRBD1	NA	TRBJ1-2	TRBV20-1	TGCAGTGCTTCACAGGGGCGCGGCTACACCTTC	CSASQGRGYTF
TRBD1	NA	TRBJ1-3	TRBV6-1	TGTGCCAGCAGCGAAGCCCCCGGGACAGCCTCTGGAAACACCATATATTTT	CASSEAPGTASGNTIYF
NA	NA	TRBJ1-6	TRBV10-3	TGTGCCATCAGTGATTCCGAGGACCCACCCCTCCACTTT	CAISDSEDPPLHF
NA	NA	TRBJ1-4	TRBV2	TGTGCCAGCCAGCGTCAGGAGGAAGAAAAACTGTTTTTT	CASQRQEEEKLFF
TRBD1	NA	TRBJ2-5	TRBV7-3	TGTGCCAGCAGCTCCGGACAGGGGAGAGGGGAGACCCAGTACTTC	CASSSGQGRGETQYF
NA	NA	TRBJ1-5	TRBV5-8	TGTGCCAGCAGCTCGGGGATGGATCAGCCCCAGCATTTT	CASSSGMDQPQHF
NA	NA	TRBJ2-3	TRBV7-3	TGTGCCAGCAGCTTATCTAGCAACACAGATACGCAGTATTTT	CASSLSSNTDTQYF
TRBD1	NA	TRBJ1-1	TRBV5-6	TGTGCCAGCAGCTTTAGGACAGGAACGGGGAACACTGAAGCTTTCTTT	CASSFRTGTGNTEAFF
TRBD1	NA	TRBJ1-1	TRBV6-5	TGTGCCAGCGGTCTGACAGGGGGTAACACTGAAGCTTTCTTT	CASGLTGGNTEAFF
NA	NA	TRBJ2-2	TRBV19	TGTGCCAGTAGTAGGGGAGGAGGGTTCGTGGGGGAGCTGTTTTTT	CASSRGGGFVGELFF
NA	NA	TRBJ2-3	TRBV5-4	TGTGCCAGCAGCTTGGCCTTGGAGGGTACGCAGTATTTT	CASSLALEGTQYF
NA	once	TRBJ1-1	TRBV30	TGTGCCTGGTTCGTCTCAGGGTCCGCTGAAGCTTTCTTT	CAWFVSGSAEAFF
NA	NA	TRBJ1-2	TRBV7-8	TGTGCCAGCAGCCAACGAAAGGAAGGCTACACCTTC	CASSQRKEGYTF
TRBD1	NA	TRBJ2-7	TRBV5-6	TGTGCCAGCAGCAAATCCAGACAGGGCTACTCCTACGAGCAGTACTTC	CASSKSRQGYSYEQYF
NA	NA	TRBJ2-3	TRBV6-1	TGTGCCAGCAGTGAAGAAAGGGGTCGGTCGGGAGATACGCAGTATTTT	CASSEERGRSGDTQYF
TRBD1	NA	TRBJ1-1	TRBV2	TGTGCCAGCAGTTCCAGGGGGGCGAACACTGAAGCTTTCTTT	CASSSRGANTEAFF
NA	NA	TRBJ1-2	TRBV30	TGTGCCTGGGGGAGGGAGATGACAGACCCCTATGGCTACACCTTC	CAWGREMTDPYGYTF
NA	NA	TRBJ1-5	TRBV7-3	TGTGCCAGCAGTAACGCGGTCAATCAGCCCCAGCATTTT	CASSNAVNQPQHF
NA	NA	TRBJ1-5	TRBV5-6	TGTGCCAGCAGCCTCCTTGGGCACATGAATCAGCCCCAGCATTTT	CASSLLGHMNQPQHF
TRBD1	NA	TRBJ1-1	TRBV5-5	TGTGCCAGCAGCTCCGGGGACAGGTTCACTGAAGCTTTCTTT	CASSSGDRFTEAFF
TRBD1	NA	TRBJ2-7	TRBV24-1	TGTGCCACCAGTGATGGGGACAGGGTAGAGCAGTACTTC	CATSDGDRVEQYF
NA	NA	TRBJ1-1	TRBV6-1	TGTGCCAGCAGTGAAGGCCGAAACACTGAAGCTTTCTTT	CASSEGRNTEAFF